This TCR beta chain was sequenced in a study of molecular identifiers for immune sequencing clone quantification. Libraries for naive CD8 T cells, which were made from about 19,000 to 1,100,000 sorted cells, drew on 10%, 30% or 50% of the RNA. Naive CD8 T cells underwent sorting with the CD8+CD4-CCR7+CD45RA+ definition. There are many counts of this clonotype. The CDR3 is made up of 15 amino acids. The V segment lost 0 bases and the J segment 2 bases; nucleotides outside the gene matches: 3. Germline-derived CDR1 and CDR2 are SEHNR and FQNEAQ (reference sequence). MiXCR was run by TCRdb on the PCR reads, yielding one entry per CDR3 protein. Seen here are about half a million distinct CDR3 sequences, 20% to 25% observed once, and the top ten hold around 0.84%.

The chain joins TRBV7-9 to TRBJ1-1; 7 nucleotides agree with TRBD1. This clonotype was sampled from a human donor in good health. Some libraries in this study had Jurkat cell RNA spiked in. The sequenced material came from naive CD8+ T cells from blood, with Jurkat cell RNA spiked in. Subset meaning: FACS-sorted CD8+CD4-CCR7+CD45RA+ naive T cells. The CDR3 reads CASSLAQGINTEAFF. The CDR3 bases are TGTGCCAGCAGCTTAGCACAGGGGATTAACACTGAAGCTTTCTTT.